Listed below are T cell receptor beta chains from one sample, sequenced in a study of blood T cell repertoires in COVID-19. Profiled with immunoSEQ multiplex PCR; TCRdb holds only in-frame clones, not every one. The top ten hold about 20% of the sample, which has 180,000 or so clones, 85% to 90% seen once. Sequenced input: peripheral blood. The receptor source for this set is a person in their 70s with COVID-19, enrolled during active disease. The CDR3 runs from the conserved cysteine through the conserved F or W. A D gene is named only where the DNA matches it firmly. Only part of the rows carry a size: once, few, many, or a class if the clone is expanded.

j_call d_call v_call clone_size cdr3_nt cdr3_aa
TRBJ1-2 TRBD1 TRBV19 . TGTGCCAGTAGTAACCTGCGAGGGACAGAGGCTTATGGCTACACCTTC CASSNLRGTEAYGYTF
TRBJ2-3 TRBD2 TRBV11-2 once TGTGCCAGCAGCCCCCTCGGGGGGAGGGCAGATACGCAGTATTTT CASSPLGGRADTQYF
TRBJ1-2 . TRBV5-5 few TGTGCCAGCAGCTTGGAGGGGAACTATGGCTACACCTTC CASSLEGNYGYTF
TRBJ1-1 TRBD1 TRBV29-1 . TGCAGCGCCCGGGACAGGGTTATGAACACTGAAGCTTTCTTT CSARDRVMNTEAFF
TRBJ2-7 . TRBV7-6 . TGTGCCAGCAGCTTAGAGCTAGTTTCTACCCACGAGCAGTACTTC CASSLELVSTHEQYF
TRBJ1-2 . TRBV10-3 . TGTGCCATCCCAGGAGGGAATAACTATGGCTACACCTTC CAIPGGNNYGYTF
TRBJ1-2 TRBD1 TRBV5-5 . TGTGCCAGCAGCGGAGGAACCCGGACAGGGCGAAACTATGGCTACACCTTC CASSGGTRTGRNYGYTF
TRBJ1-2 . TRBV11-3 . TGTGCCAGCAGCCCAAGCGGGGGACTCGCTGCGAAACCAATTAACTATGGCTACACCTTC CASSPSGGLAAKPINYGYTF
TRBJ2-7 . TRBV5-1 . TGCGCCAGCAGCTTGGAACAGAGCTCCTACGAGCAGTACTTC CASSLEQSSYEQYF
TRBJ2-2 TRBD2 TRBV29-1 once TGCAGCGTTGACGAGCGGGGCACCGGGGAGCTGTTTTTT CSVDERGTGELFF
TRBJ1-5 . TRBV9 few TGTGCCAGCAGCGCAAACAGGGGCAATCAGCCCCAGCATTTT CASSANRGNQPQHF
TRBJ2-7 . TRBV10-3 once TGTGCCATAGCACCCCCCCGGGAACCCTACGAGCAGTACTTC CAIAPPREPYEQYF